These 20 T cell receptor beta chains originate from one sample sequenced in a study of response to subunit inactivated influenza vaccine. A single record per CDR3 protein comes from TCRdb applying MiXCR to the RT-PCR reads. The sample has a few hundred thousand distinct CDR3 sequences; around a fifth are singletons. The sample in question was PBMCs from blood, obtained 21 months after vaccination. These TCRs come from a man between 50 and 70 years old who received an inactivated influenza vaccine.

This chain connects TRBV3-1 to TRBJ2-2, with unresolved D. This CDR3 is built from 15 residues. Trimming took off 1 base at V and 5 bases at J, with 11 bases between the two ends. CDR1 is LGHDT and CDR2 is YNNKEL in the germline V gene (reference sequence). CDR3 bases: TGTGCCAGCAGCCAAGGGGAACTTCGGACCGGGGAGCTGTTTTTT. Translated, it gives CASSQGELRTGELFF.

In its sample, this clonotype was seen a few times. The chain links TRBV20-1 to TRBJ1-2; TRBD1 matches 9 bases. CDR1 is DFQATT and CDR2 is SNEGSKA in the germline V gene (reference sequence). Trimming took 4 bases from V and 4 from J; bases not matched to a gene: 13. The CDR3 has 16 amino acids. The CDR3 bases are TGCAGTGCTACACAAGCGACAGGGGGACTTCTCTATGGCTACACCTTC. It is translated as CSATQATGGLLYGYTF.

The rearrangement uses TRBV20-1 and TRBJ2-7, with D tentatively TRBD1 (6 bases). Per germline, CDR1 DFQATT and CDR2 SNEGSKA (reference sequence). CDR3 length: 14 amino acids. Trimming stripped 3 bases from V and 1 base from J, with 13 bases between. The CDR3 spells CSASRGPHSYEQYF. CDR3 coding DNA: TGCAGTGCTAGCAGGGGCCCACATTCCTACGAGCAGTACTTC.

As DNA, the CDR3 is TGTGCCATCAGTCTGACTAGAGACACCGGGGAGCTGTTTTTT. Translating gives CAISLTRDTGELFF. The chain uses TRBV10-3 and TRBJ2-2; D is perhaps TRBD2 (6 bases). The CDR3 consists of 14 residues. Germline loops: CDR1 ENHRY, CDR2 SYGVKD. V was cut by 5 bases and J by 3 bases, with 10 bases left in between.

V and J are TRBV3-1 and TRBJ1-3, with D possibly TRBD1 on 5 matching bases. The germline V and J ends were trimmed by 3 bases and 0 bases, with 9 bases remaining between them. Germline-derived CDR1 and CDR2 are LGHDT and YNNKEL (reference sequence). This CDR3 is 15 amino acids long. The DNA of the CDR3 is TGTGCCAGCAGCCACGGCGGGGGCTCTGGAAACACCATATATTTT. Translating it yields CASSHGGGSGNTIYF.

CDR3 sequence (DNA): TGTGCCAGCAGCCTTGCCCCTAAAAGCAACGAGCAGTACTTC. Translated: CASSLAPKSNEQYF. This chain uses TRBV6-1 with TRBJ2-7; no definite D call. CDR3 length: 14 residues. Germline CDR1 reads MNHNS; CDR2 reads SASEGT. V gave up 6 bases and J gave up 5 bases, with 17 bases separating them.

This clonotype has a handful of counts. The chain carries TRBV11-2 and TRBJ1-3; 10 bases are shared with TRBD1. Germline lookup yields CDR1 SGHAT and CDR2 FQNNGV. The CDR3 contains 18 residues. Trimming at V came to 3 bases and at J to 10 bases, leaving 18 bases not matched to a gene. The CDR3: CASSFRPGTGTGDGTIYF. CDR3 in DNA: TGTGCCAGCAGCTTCCGGCCAGGCACGGGGACAGGGGACGGGACCATATATTTT.

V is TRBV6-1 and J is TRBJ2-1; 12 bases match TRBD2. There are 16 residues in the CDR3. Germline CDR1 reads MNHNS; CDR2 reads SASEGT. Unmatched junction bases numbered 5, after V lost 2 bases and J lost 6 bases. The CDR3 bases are TGTGCCAGCAGTGAACTAGCGGGGGGGCTCGGCAATGAGCAGTTCTTC. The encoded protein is CASSELAGGLGNEQFF.

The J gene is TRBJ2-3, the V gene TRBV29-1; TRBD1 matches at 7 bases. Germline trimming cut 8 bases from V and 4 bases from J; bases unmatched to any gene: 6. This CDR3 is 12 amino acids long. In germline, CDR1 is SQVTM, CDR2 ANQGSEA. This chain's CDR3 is CSSGQTSDTQYF. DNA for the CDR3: TGCAGCTCGGGACAGACGTCAGATACGCAGTATTTT.

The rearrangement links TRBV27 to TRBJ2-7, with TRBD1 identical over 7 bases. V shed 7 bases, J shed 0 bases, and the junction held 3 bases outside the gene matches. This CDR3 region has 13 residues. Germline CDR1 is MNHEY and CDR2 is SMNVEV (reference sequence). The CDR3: CASKQGPSYEQYF. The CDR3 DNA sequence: TGTGCCAGCAAACAGGGGCCCTCCTACGAGCAGTACTTC.

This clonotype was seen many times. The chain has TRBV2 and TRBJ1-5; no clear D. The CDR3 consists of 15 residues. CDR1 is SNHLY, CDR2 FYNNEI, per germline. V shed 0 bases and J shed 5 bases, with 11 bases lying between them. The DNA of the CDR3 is TGTGCCAGCAGTGAAGCAGGCCCTCTTTATCAGCCCCAGCATTTT. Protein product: CASSEAGPLYQPQHF.

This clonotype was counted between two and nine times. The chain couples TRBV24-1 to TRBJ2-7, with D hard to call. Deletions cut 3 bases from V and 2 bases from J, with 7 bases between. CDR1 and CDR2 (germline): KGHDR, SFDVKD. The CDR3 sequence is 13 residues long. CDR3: CATSDHKTYEQYF. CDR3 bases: TGTGCCACCAGTGATCATAAAACCTACGAGCAGTACTTC.

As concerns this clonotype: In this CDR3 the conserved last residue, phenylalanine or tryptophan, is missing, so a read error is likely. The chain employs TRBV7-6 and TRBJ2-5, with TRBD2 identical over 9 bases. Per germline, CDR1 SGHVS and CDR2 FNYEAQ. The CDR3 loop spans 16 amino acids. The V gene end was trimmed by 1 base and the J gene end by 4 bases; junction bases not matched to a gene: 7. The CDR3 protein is CASSLVGSGGGETQYC. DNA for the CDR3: TGTGCCAGCAGCTTAGTTGGTAGCGGGGGAGGAGAGACCCAGTACTGC.

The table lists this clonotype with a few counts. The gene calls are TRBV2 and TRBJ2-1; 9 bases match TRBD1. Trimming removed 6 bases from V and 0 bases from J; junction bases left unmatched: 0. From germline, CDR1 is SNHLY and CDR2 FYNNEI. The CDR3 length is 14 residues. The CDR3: CASRTGGSYNEQFF. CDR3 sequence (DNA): TGTGCCAGCAGGACAGGGGGCTCCTACAATGAGCAGTTCTTC.

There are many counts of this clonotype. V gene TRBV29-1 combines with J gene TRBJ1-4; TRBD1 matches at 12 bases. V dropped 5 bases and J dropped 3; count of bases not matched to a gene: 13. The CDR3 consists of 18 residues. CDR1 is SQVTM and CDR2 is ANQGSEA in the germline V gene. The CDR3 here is CSVQTGTGGALANEKLFF. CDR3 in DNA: TGCAGCGTTCAGACCGGGACAGGGGGCGCGTTAGCTAATGAAAAACTGTTTTTT.

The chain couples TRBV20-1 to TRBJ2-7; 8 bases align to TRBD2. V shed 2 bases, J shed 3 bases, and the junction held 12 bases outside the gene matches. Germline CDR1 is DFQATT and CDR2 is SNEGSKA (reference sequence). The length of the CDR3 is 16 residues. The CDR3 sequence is CSARLTLAGLVYEQYF. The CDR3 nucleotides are TGCAGTGCTAGATTGACCTTAGCGGGACTAGTCTACGAGCAGTACTTC.

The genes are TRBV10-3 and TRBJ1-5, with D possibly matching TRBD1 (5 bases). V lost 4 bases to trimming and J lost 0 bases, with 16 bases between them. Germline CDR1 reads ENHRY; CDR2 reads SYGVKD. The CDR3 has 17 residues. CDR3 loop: CAISGGNSAYSNQPQHF. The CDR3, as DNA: TGTGCCATCAGTGGGGGGAACAGCGCTTATAGCAATCAGCCCCAGCATTTT.

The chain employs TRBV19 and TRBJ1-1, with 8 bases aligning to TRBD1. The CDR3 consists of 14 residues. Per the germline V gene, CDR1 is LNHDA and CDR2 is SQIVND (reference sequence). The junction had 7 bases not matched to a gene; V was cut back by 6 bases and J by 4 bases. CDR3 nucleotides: TGTGCCAGTAGCCTCGCCAGGGGGCCCACTGAAGCTTTCTTT. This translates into CASSLARGPTEAFF. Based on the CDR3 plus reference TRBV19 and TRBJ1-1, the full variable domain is DGGITQSPKYLFRKEGQNVTLSCEQNLNHDAMYWYRQDPGQGLRLIYYSQIVNDFQKGDIAEGYSVSREKKESFPLTVTSAQKNPTAFYLCASSLARGPTEAFFGQGTRLTVV.

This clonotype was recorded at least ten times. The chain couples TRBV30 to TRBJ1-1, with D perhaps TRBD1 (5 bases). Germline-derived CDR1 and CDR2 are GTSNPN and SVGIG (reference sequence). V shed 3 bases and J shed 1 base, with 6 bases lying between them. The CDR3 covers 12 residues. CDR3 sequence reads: CAWSRANTEAFF. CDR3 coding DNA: TGTGCCTGGAGCAGGGCGAACACTGAAGCTTTCTTT.

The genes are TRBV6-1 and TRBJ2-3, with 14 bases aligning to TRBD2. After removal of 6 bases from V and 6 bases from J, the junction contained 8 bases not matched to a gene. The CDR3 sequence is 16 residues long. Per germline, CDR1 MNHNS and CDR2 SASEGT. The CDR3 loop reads CASRKGLAGGVDTQYF. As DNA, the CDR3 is TGTGCCAGCAGAAAAGGACTAGCGGGAGGAGTGGATACGCAGTATTTT.